The entry below describes one T cell receptor (beta chain). What this receptor recognizes is not known. No much larger clone is present one base from it, and per-base qualities are unavailable. Sample treatment or condition, as interpreted from the label and publication: live attenuated yellow fever vaccine strain. PBMCs were isolated from peripheral blood using a standard Ficoll-Paque protocol. Dynabeads CD4 and CD8 positive selection kits were used to isolate the CD4 and CD8 T-cell fractions. TriZol was used to extract RNA from bulk PBMCs, from CD4 and CD8 fractions, and from dextramer-positive and dextramer-negative fractions. The record originates from a study of T cells after yellow fever vaccination (dated by TCRdb to the late 2010s). Regarding the research as a whole: The SMART-Seq v4 Ultra Low Input RNA kit was used to prepare libraries from fractions with low cell numbers. Bulk PBMC replicates and cell subsets were isolated from blood drawn at multiple timepoints before and after both primary and secondary immunization. Bulk TCR alpha and beta repertoires were sequenced longitudinally to track T-cell clones before and after primary and booster YFV17D yellow fever vaccination. The cohort comprised two healthy male donors, one aged 18 to 29 and one aged 30 to 40 years.

TCRdb shows the sequencer as Illumina NovaSeq 6000. TCR cDNA was synthesized by 5'RACE template switching, through which a universal primer site and unique molecular identifiers were introduced. cDNA synthesis was primed from both the TCR alpha and TCR beta constant segments. Libraries were amplified in two PCR steps, with sample barcodes and sequencing adapters added in the second step. Sequencing of the libraries was done on either Illumina HiSeq 2500 (2x100 bp) or NovaSeq (2x150 bp). Per the authors' processing: MIGEC handled demultiplexing of reads and collapsing into UMI consensus sequences, while MiXCR performed V(D)J alignment. Vaccine-responding clonotypes were identified with edgeR using replicate PBMC samples, with FDR below 0.01 and a log2 fold change above 5 up to day 15 being required. CD4 or CD8 identity was assigned to each bulk clonotype according to whether the clonotype was present at higher abundance in the sequenced CD4 repertoire or the sequenced CD8 repertoire. The public reads were quality trimmed at Q25 with fastp and then assembled into clones with MiXCR by TCRdb, keeping productive beta chains. For every CDR3 protein sequence, its rows merge into one entry that carries the most common genes and DNA. The authors' filters were not applied to this entry. The sample profile shows about 320,000 distinct CDR3 sequences; about 10% of them were found once. The ten largest clones take up 3% to 4% of the sample.

Summary of the overall study and its limitations: Because only two donors were included in the study, the extent to which the findings can be generalized is limited. Computational filtering was required because FACS-sorted repertoires could contain abundant contaminating clonotypes from the bulk population. Compared with the primary T-cell response, the secondary T-cell response was faster but weaker, reaching its peak on day 5 rather than on day 15. A small fraction of clonotypes appeared in both the CD4 and CD8 compartments, likely as a result of convergent recombination. Most clones expanded after primary vaccination (around 97% of CD4 and around 89% of CD8) were re-detected after the booster, suggesting that broad memory maintenance occurred.

This specimen consisted of CD4+ T cells sorted from PBMCs, obtained 45 days after the yellow fever booster vaccination. This receptor was identified in a young man who received the YFV17D yellow fever vaccine.

The nucleotide sequence is TGTGCCAGCAGCTTTAAGGGGGTGAACACTGAAGCTTTCTTT. Its protein is CASSFKGVNTEAFF. This chain joins TRBV7-2 to TRBJ1-1, with TRBD1 as a weak D call on 6 bases. The junction carries 8 bases between V and J, which are trimmed by 3 bases and 0 bases respectively. CDR1 and CDR2 are drawn from the germline V gene: SGHTA, FQGNSA. CDR3 length: 14 amino acids, cysteine to phenylalanine. Left in the record is the CDR3 DNA by itself, 42 bases read in frame from the first base. With all but the CDR3 taken from the reference TRBV7-2 and TRBJ1-1 genes, the full variable domain is: GAGVSQSPSNKVTEKGKDVELRCDPISGHTALYWYRQSLGQGLEFLIYFQGNSAPDKSGLPSDRFSAERTGGSVSTLTIQRTQQEDSAVYLCASSFKGVNTEAFFGQGTRLTVV.